This T cell receptor (beta chain) is drawn from a study of early T cells in non-severe SARS-CoV-2 infection. Study in general: It was bulk RNA from unsorted whole blood that was sequenced, and the chains were unpaired. Findings and limits, study-wide: The matching step, a VDJdb search, favored anti-spike CD8 responses and missed private and CD4 specificities.

The protocol attached unique molecular identifiers to individual cDNA molecules. TCRdb independently ran MiXCR on the 5' RACE reads; one entry per CDR3 protein. The sample has tens of thousands of distinct CDR3 sequences, roughly 12% seen once; the top ten hold 3.5% to 4.5%. V was pared by 4 bases and J by 7 bases, with 12 bases of the junction left unmatched. From germline, CDR1 is GTSNPN and CDR2 SVGIG (reference sequence). This CDR3 spans 14 amino acids. This clonotype was observed at least ten times. No antigen is known for it. This TCR was sampled from an adult who was a healthcare worker with PCR-confirmed SARS-CoV-2 infection or an uninfected control (not recorded which). Material for sequencing was whole blood. This chain joins TRBV30 and TRBJ2-7; 8 nucleotides line up with TRBD2. In DNA, the CDR3 is TGTGCCTGGAATCCTTCCACAGGGACTAGGGAGCAGTACTTC. Translating it yields CAWNPSTGTREQYF. Drawing the rest from reference TRBV30 and TRBJ2-7, the complete variable domain is SQTIHQWPATLVQPVGSPLSLECTVEGTSNPNLYWYRQAAGRGLQLLFYSVGIGQISSEVPQNLSASRPQDRQFILSSKKLLLSDSGFYLCAWNPSTGTREQYFGPGTRLTVT.